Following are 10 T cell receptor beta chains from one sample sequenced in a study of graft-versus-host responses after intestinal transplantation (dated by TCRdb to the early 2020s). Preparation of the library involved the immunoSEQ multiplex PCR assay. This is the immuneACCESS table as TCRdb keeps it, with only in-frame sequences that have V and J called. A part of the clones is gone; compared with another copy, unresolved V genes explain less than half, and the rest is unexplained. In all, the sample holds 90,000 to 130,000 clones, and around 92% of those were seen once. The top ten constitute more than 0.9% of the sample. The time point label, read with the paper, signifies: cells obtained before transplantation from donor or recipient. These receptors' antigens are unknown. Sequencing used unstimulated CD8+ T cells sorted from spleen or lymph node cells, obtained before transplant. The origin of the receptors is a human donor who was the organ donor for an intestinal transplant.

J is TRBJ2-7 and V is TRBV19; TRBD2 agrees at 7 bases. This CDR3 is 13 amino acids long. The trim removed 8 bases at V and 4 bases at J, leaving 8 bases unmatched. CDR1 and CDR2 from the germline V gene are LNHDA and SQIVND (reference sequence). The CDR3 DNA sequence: TGTGCCAGTTCCCCTAGCGGAGGGTACGAGCAGTACTTC. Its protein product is CASSPSGGYEQYF. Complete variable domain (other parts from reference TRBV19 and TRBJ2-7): DGGITQSPKYLFRKEGQNVTLSCEQNLNHDAMYWYRQDPGQGLRLIYYSQIVNDFQKGDIAEGYSVSREKKESFPLTVTSAQKNPTAFYLCASSPSGGYEQYFGPGTRLTVT.

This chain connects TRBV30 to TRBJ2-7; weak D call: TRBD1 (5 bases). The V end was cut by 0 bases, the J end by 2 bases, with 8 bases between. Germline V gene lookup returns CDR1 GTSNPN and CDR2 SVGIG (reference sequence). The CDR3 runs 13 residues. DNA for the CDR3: TGTGCCTGGAGTGTAGGACAAACCTACGAGCAGTACTTC. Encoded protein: CAWSVGQTYEQYF.

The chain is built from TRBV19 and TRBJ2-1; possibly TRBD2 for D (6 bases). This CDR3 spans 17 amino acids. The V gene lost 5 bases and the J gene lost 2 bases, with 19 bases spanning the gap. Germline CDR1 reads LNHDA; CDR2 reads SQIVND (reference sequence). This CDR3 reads CASSPPIRELAYNEQFF. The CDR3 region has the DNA TGTGCCAGTAGTCCCCCTATACGGGAGTTAGCCTACAATGAGCAGTTCTTC.

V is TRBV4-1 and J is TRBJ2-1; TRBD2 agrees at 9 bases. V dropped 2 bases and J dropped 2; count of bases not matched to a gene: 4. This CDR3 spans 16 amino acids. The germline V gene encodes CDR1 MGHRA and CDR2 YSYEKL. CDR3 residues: CASSQTPSGTYNEQFF. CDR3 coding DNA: TGCGCCAGCAGCCAAACCCCTAGCGGGACCTACAATGAGCAGTTCTTC.

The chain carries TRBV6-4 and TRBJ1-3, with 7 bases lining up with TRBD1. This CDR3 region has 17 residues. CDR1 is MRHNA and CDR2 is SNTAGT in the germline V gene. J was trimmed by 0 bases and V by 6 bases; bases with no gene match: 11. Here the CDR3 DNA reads TGTGCCAGCAGGGAAAAGATAGGGGGCTACTCTGGAAACACCATATATTTT. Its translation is CASREKIGGYSGNTIYF.

The CDR3 DNA follows: TGTGCCAGCAGGCCGGACGATTGGAACACTGAAGCTTTCTTT. Protein: CASRPDDWNTEAFF. The V and J genes are TRBV27 and TRBJ1-1; D is ambiguous. The V end was cut by 6 bases, the J end by 1 base, with 12 bases between. CDR1 and CDR2 from the germline V gene are MNHEY and SMNVEV (reference sequence). There are 14 residues in the CDR3.

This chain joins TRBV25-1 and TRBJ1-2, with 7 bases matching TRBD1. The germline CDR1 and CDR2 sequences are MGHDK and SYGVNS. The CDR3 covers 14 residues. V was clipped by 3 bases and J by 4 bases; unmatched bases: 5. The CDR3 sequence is CASSEGGTVYGYTF. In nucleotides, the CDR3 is TGTGCCAGCAGTGAGGGAGGGACAGTCTATGGCTACACCTTC.

The CDR3 protein is CASKLAGGTYNEQFF. CDR3 DNA sequence: TGTGCCAGCAAACTAGCGGGAGGGACCTACAATGAGCAGTTCTTC. The chain recombines TRBV6-6 with TRBJ2-1; TRBD2 agrees at 13 bases. CDR1 and CDR2 from the germline V gene are MNHNY and SVGAGI (reference sequence). The J segment lost 2 bases and the V segment lost 7 bases, leaving 2 bases of the junction unmatched. The CDR3 covers 15 residues.

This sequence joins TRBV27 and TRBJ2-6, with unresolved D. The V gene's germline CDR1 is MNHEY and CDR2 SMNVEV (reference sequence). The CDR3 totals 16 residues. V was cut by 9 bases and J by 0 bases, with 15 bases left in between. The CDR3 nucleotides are TGTGCCAGTAGCAGTTTATTGGACTCTGGGGCCAACGTCCTGACTTTC. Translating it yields CASSSLLDSGANVLTF.

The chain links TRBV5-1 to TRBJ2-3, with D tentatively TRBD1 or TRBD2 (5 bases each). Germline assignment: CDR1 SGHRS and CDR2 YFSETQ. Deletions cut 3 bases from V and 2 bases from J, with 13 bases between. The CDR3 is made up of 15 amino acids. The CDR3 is CASSWGTSTTDTQYF. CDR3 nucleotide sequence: TGCGCCAGCAGCTGGGGGACCTCAACCACAGATACGCAGTATTTT.